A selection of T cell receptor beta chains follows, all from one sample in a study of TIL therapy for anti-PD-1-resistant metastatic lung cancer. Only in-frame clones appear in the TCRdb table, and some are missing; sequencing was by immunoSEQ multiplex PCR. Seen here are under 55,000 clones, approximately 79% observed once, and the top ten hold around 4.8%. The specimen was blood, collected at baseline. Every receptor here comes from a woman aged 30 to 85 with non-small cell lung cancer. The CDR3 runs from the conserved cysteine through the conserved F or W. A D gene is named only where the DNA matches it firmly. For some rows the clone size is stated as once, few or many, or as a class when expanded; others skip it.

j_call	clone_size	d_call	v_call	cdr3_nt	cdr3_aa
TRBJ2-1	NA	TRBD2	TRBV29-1	TGCAGCGTTGATTTAAGGGGAGGGGATGAGCAGTTCTTC	CSVDLRGGDEQFF
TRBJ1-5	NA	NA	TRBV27	TGTGCCAGCAGTTTATATCCAGATCAGCCCCAGCATTTT	CASSLYPDQPQHF
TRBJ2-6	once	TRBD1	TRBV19	TGTGCCAGTAGTGGGGGACAGCCGGGTACTGGGGCCAACGTCCTGACTTTC	CASSGGQPGTGANVLTF
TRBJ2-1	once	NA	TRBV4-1	TGCGCCAGCAGCCTTTTACCGGGGCCGGTTCCCGACAATGAGCAGTTCTTC	CASSLLPGPVPDNEQFF
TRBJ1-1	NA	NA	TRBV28	TGTGCCAGCAGTCCCGGGGACTCTAGGAACACTGAAGCTTTCTTT	CASSPGDSRNTEAFF
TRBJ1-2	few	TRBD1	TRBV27	TGTGCCAGCAGTTCCTGGGACAGGGTCGGACGCTACACCTTC	CASSSWDRVGRYTF
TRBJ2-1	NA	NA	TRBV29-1	TGCAGCGTTGAGATCGGGAGCTCCTACAATGAGCAGTTCTTC	CSVEIGSSYNEQFF
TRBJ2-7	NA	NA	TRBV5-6	TGTGCCAGCAGCTTAGGTGCAGGGCGCGAGCAGTACTTC	CASSLGAGREQYF
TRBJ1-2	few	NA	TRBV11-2	TGTGCCAGCAGCTTAGGGACACCTAACTATGGCTACACCTTC	CASSLGTPNYGYTF
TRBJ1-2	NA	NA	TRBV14	TGTGCCAGCAGCATAGGGAGCACTTTTGGCGGCTACACCTTC	CASSIGSTFGGYTF
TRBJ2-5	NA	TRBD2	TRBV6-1	TGTGCCAGCAGGCTAGCGGGAGGCCAAGAGACCCAGTACTTC	CASRLAGGQETQYF
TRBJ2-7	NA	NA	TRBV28	TGTGCCAGCAGTCGGGACCTCTACGAGCAGTACTTC	CASSRDLYEQYF
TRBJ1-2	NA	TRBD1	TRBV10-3	TGTGCCATCAGTCGGGACAGGGCCTATGGCTACACCTTC	CAISRDRAYGYTF
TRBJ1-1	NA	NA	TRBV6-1	TGTGCCAGCAGGATTACAGGGAACACTGAAGCTTTCTTT	CASRITGNTEAFF
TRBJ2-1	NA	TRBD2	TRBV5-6	TGTGCCAGCAGCCCCGTCCCAGCGGGGGGCGACAATGAGCAGTTCTTC	CASSPVPAGGDNEQFF
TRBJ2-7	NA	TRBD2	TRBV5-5	TGTGCCAGCAGGCTGGGACTAGCGGGATCCCTCTACGAGCAGTACTTC	CASRLGLAGSLYEQYF
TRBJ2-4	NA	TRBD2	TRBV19	TGTGCCAGTAGTACCTGGACTAGCGGGAGGAGGGAAGCGGTCAAAAACATTCAGTACTTC	CASSTWTSGRREAVKNIQYF
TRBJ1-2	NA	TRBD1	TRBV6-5	TGTGCCAGCAGTAGGACAGGCTTCTACACCTTC	CASSRTGFYTF
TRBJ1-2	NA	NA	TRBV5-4	TGTGCCAGCAGCTTGGCAGGGCAGGGTGGCGGCTACACCTTC	CASSLAGQGGGYTF
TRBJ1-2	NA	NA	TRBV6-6	TGTGCCAGCAGTAGGTCAGGGGACGGCTACACCTTC	CASSRSGDGYTF
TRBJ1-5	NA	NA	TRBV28	TGTGCCAGCACCCATCCGGAGCGGCCCCAGAGGAATCAGCCCCAGCATTTT	CASTHPERPQRNQPQHF
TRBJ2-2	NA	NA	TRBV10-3	TGTGCCATCAGTGAGGGCCAAGAAAGGTATCGAGGTTCCGGGGAGCTGTTTTTT	CAISEGQERYRGSGELFF
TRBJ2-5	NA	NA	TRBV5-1	TGCGCCAGCAGATCGACGGTTCAAGAGACCCAGTACTTC	CASRSTVQETQYF
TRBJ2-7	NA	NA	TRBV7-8	TGTGCCAGCAGCTTAGGCGGAGGGGGCTGGGACGAGCAGTACTTC	CASSLGGGGWDEQYF
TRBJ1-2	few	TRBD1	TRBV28	TGTGCCAGCAGAAGGACAGGCGGCTATGGCTACACCTTC	CASRRTGGYGYTF
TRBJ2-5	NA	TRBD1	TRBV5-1	TGCGCCAGCAGCTTGGGACAGGGCCAAGAGACCCAGTACTTC	CASSLGQGQETQYF
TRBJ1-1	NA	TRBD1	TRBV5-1	TGCGCCAGCAGCCCTTCCACATTACAGGGGACTGAAGCTTTCTTT	CASSPSTLQGTEAFF
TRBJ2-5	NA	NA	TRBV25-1	TGTGCCAGCAGTGAATTGGGGGGCGCGGGAGAGACCCAGTACTTC	CASSELGGAGETQYF
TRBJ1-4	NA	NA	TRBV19	TGTGCCAGTAGTTCAGGACAGTTCCATGAAAAACTGTTTTTT	CASSSGQFHEKLFF
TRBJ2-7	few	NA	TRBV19	TGTGCCAGTAGTATTGGCAGGGGCTCCTACGAGCAGTACTTC	CASSIGRGSYEQYF
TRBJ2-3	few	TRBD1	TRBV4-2	TGTGCCAGCAGCCGCCAGGGACAGGGAGAAGATACGCAGTATTTT	CASSRQGQGEDTQYF
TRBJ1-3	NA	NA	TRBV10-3	TGTGCCATCAGTGTTCAAACGGGGACGTTTTCTGGAAACACCATATATTTT	CAISVQTGTFSGNTIYF
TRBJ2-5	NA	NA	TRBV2	TGTGCCAGCAGTGAAGGGATACAGGCTAGAGAGACCCAGTACTTC	CASSEGIQARETQYF
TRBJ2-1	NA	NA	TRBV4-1	TGCGCCAGCAGCCCTCAGGGCCGCGAGCAGTTCTTC	CASSPQGREQFF
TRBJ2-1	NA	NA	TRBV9	TGTGCCAGCAGCGTAGAAGGGGGGCCGGGCAATGAGCAGTTCTTC	CASSVEGGPGNEQFF